This is a list of T cell receptor beta chains from one sample in a study of blood T cell repertoires in COVID-19. Repertoires were generated with immunoSEQ multiplex PCR, while TCRdb's copy carries only in-frame clones and drops some. The table has hundreds of thousands of clones, about nine tenths seen once; the top ten hold roughly 0.25%. Input material: peripheral blood. The receptors were sampled from a woman aged 18-29 years with acute or convalescent COVID-19. Each CDR3 is given with its conserved first and last residue. D genes are given only for firm matches. Clone size is stated in some rows and not others, as once, few, many or a class when expanded.

>.|TRBD1|TRBV5-4|TRBJ2-3
TGTGCCAGCAGACCTAGGGCCGGGACAGGGGCGCAGTATTTT
CASRPRAGTGAQYF
>.|.|TRBV24-1|TRBJ2-7
TGTGCCACCAGTCTGGGTGCAGGGACCTACGAGCAGTACTTC
CATSLGAGTYEQYF
>.|TRBD1|TRBV7-3|TRBJ2-7
TGTGCCAGCAGCCGAGGGGGCAGCGACAGCTCCTACGAGCAGTACTTC
CASSRGGSDSSYEQYF
>.|TRBD1|TRBV12-3/TRBV12-4|TRBJ1-2
TGTGCCAGCAGTGGAACAGGGGACGGAAGCTACACCTTC
CASSGTGDGSYTF
>.|.|TRBV4-2|TRBJ1-6
TGTGCCAGCAGCCAGGAACAGGGCTTTAATTCACCCCTCCACTTT
CASSQEQGFNSPLHF
>.|TRBD2|TRBV2|TRBJ2-1
TGTGCCAGCAGTGAACATGGTAGCGGGGGTAACAATGAGCAGTTCTTC
CASSEHGSGGNNEQFF
>.|TRBD1|TRBV7-8|TRBJ2-7
TGTGCCAGCAGCGACGACAGGGCGTACGAGCAGTACTTC
CASSDDRAYEQYF
>.|.|TRBV30|TRBJ1-4
TGTGCCGGGGACACAGGAAATGAAAAACTGTTTTTT
CAGDTGNEKLFF
>.|TRBD1|TRBV30|TRBJ1-2
TGTGCCTGGAGTGTGACGTGGGGGGGGACAGGATATGGCTACACCTTC
CAWSVTWGGTGYGYTF
>.|TRBD2|TRBV19|TRBJ2-2
TGTGCCAGTAGTATACCGGGACTAGCGATCACCCCTAACACCGGGGAGCTGTTTTTT
CASSIPGLAITPNTGELFF
>.|.|TRBV19|TRBJ1-1
TGTGCCAGTAGTATGACAAACCGACAGGCAGATGAAGCTTTCTTT
CASSMTNRQADEAFF
>.|.|TRBV5-6|TRBJ1-5
TGTGCCAGCAGCTTGTGGCAAACCCTTAGCAATCAGCCCCAGCATTTT
CASSLWQTLSNQPQHF
>.|TRBD2|TRBV9|TRBJ2-3
TGTGCCAGCAGCGTAGTTTCGAGCGGGGGCACAGATACGCAGTATTTT
CASSVVSSGGTDTQYF
>.|.|TRBV18|TRBJ1-5
TGTGCCAGCTCAGAGTCCTTAAATCAGCCCCAGCATTTT
CASSESLNQPQHF
>.|.|TRBV3-1/TRBV3-2|TRBJ1-5
TGTGCCAGCAGCCAAGGGCTGGGCAATCAGCCCCAGCATTTT
CASSQGLGNQPQHF
>.|TRBD1|TRBV13|TRBJ2-7
TGTGCCAGCAGCTTGGGGACAGGGAAACGAGACGAGCAGTACTTC
CASSLGTGKRDEQYF
>.|.|TRBV7-2|TRBJ2-1
TGTGCCAGCAGCTTAGTCCCTTACAATGAGCAGTTCTTC
CASSLVPYNEQFF
>.|TRBD1|TRBV24-1|TRBJ2-3
TGTGCCACCAGTGACTCCGGGACAGGGGGGAAGGATACGCAGTATTTT
CATSDSGTGGKDTQYF
>.|TRBD2|TRBV5-5|TRBJ2-3
TGTGCCAGCAGCCTGCAGCGGGGGCGATTCACAGATACGCAGTATTTT
CASSLQRGRFTDTQYF
>.|TRBD1|TRBV28|TRBJ1-4
TGTGCCAGCAGTTTACGTCAGGGGGGAGGTGAAAAACTGTTTTTT
CASSLRQGGGEKLFF
>.|.|TRBV18|TRBJ2-5
TGTGCCAGCTCACCACCGGCTTATGGAGGAGGGGAGACCCAGTACTTC
CASSPPAYGGGETQYF
>.|.|TRBV5-1|TRBJ1-4
TGCGCCAGCAGCTTGGCGACAGGAGACAATGAAAAACTGTTTTTT
CASSLATGDNEKLFF
>.|.|TRBV28|TRBJ1-2
TGTGCCAGCTACCAAAGGGAGGACTATGGCTACACCTTC
CASYQREDYGYTF
>.|TRBD2|TRBV2|TRBJ2-3
TGTGCCAGCACTAGACTAGCGGGTTACACAGATACGCAGTATTTT
CASTRLAGYTDTQYF
>.|.|TRBV19|TRBJ2-5
TGTGCCAGTAGTATAGATGACTCTCTGGGAGCCCGAGAGACCCAGTACTTC
CASSIDDSLGARETQYF
>.|TRBD2|TRBV2|TRBJ2-3
TGTGCCAGCATCGCGGCGGGGGGGCATGATACGCAGTATTTT
CASIAAGGHDTQYF
>.|.|TRBV5-1|TRBJ1-2
TGCGCCAGCAGCTCGCAGACAGCTAACTATGGCTACACCTTC
CASSSQTANYGYTF
>.|TRBD1|TRBV10-3|TRBJ2-6
TGTGCCATCCAGGACAGGGGGACTGGGGCCAACGTCCTGACTTTC
CAIQDRGTGANVLTF
>.|.|TRBV30|TRBJ1-3
TGTGCCTGGATGCCCAGGGGAAACACCATATATTTT
CAWMPRGNTIYF
>.|.|TRBV9|TRBJ1-5
TGTGCCAGCAGCGTAGGGGGGGGCGAGAGTCAGCCCCAGCATTTT
CASSVGGGESQPQHF
>.|.|TRBV2|TRBJ1-2
TGTGCCAGCACCCCCAGGGGCGATAGCTATGGCTACACCTTC
CASTPRGDSYGYTF
>once|.|TRBV7-6|TRBJ1-1
TGTGCCAGCAGCTTAGACAGGTCGAACACTGAAGCTTTCTTT
CASSLDRSNTEAFF
>.|TRBD1|TRBV6-5|TRBJ1-2
TGTGCCAGCAGTTACTCCTGGGACAGCTATGGCTACACCTTC
CASSYSWDSYGYTF
>once|TRBD1|TRBV27|TRBJ2-7
TGTGCCAGCAGTTTTGATAGAAGGGACAGGGTCCTCCCGCAGTACTTC
CASSFDRRDRVLPQYF
>.|.|TRBV10-3|TRBJ2-2
TGTGCCATCAGTGATTTGGCGGATGACACCGGGGAGCTGTTTTTT
CAISDLADDTGELFF
>.|.|TRBV27|TRBJ1-1
TGTGCCAGCAGTCCCAGAGGACACCTGAACACTGAAGCTTTCTTT
CASSPRGHLNTEAFF
>.|.|TRBV6-5|TRBJ1-6
TGTGCCAGCAGTTGGACGTCCCGGGAAGATTCACCCCTCCACTTT
CASSWTSREDSPLHF
>.|.|TRBV27|TRBJ1-1
TGTGCCAGCAGTAGTTTAGCCGTAAACACTGAAGCTTTCTTT
CASSSLAVNTEAFF
>.|.|TRBV7-2|TRBJ1-5
TGTGCCAGCAGCTCGCAACAGGGCCAGCCCCAGCATTTT
CASSSQQGQPQHF
>.|.|TRBV28|TRBJ2-1
TGTGCCAGCAGCCAGGGACACAATATACCCTACAATGAGCAGTTCTTC
CASSQGHNIPYNEQFF
>.|.|TRBV19|TRBJ1-2
TGTGCCAGTAGTCAGGATTTAACGTCCGGCTACACCTTC
CASSQDLTSGYTF
>.|.|TRBV7-9|TRBJ2-7
TGTGCCAGCAGCTCCCTGGTAGCTGAGCAGTACTTC
CASSSLVAEQYF
>.|.|TRBV6-5|TRBJ1-2
TGTGCCAGCAGTTACTCGATGGACAGACCCTATGGCTACACCTTC
CASSYSMDRPYGYTF
>.|.|TRBV18|TRBJ1-5
TGTGCCAGCTCACGGGACAACAGCAATCAGCCCCAGCATTTT
CASSRDNSNQPQHF
>.|.|TRBV11-2|TRBJ1-5
TGTGCCAGCAGACCTTGGACAGAGGGGTGGAATCAGCCCCAGCATTTT
CASRPWTEGWNQPQHF
>.|.|TRBV7-9|TRBJ1-5
TGTGCCAGCAGCTCCGGGATTAATTATAGCAATCAGCCCCAGCATTTT
CASSSGINYSNQPQHF
>.|.|TRBV7-2|TRBJ1-2
TGTGCCAGCAGCGAGAACAGGTTCTATGGCTACACCTTC
CASSENRFYGYTF
>.|TRBD1|TRBV5-1|TRBJ1-2
TGCGCCAGCAGGCCTGGACAGGGTAGGAACTACACCTTC
CASRPGQGRNYTF
>once|.|TRBV10-3|TRBJ1-1
TGTGCCATCAGGACGGACACTCTGAACACTGAAGCTTTCTTT
CAIRTDTLNTEAFF
>.|.|TRBV19|TRBJ2-4
TGTGCCAGTGGCAGGGGCAAAAACATTCAGTACTTC
CASGRGKNIQYF
>.|.|TRBV2|TRBJ1-1
TGTGCCAGCAGTCAGGGATTGAACACTGAAGCTTTCTTT
CASSQGLNTEAFF
>.|.|TRBV7-2|TRBJ2-2
TGTGCCAGCCACCTCGGGGGGGAGCTGTTTTTT
CASHLGGELFF
>.|TRBD1|TRBV10-3|TRBJ2-3
TGTGCCATCAGTTCGGGGACAGACGGTGGCACAGATACGCAGTATTTT
CAISSGTDGGTDTQYF
>.|TRBD1|TRBV29-1|TRBJ2-7
TGCAGCGTTGCTTGGGGCAGGGGGCAGGAGCAGTACTTC
CSVAWGRGQEQYF
>.|TRBD1|TRBV11-2|TRBJ1-5
TGTGCCAGCAGCTTGGGGACCGGGACAGGGGATTTT
CASSLGTGTGDF
>.|.|TRBV13|TRBJ2-2
TGTGCCAGCAGCTTACTCCCCGGGGAGCTGTTTTTT
CASSLLPGELFF
>.|.|TRBV18|TRBJ2-4
TGTGCCAGCTCACCAAAAGGGGAAAACATTCAGTACTTC
CASSPKGENIQYF
>.|.|TRBV19|TRBJ1-1
TGTGCCAGTAGTATGGGGAGGGTGACTAGCACTGAAGCTTTCTTT
CASSMGRVTSTEAFF
>.|.|TRBV7-9|TRBJ1-1
TGTGCCAGCAGCCCCTACGAAGCTTTCTTT
CASSPYEAFF
>.|.|TRBV19|TRBJ2-7
TGTGCCAGTAGTATAGAGCCAGGTTATGGTGAGCAGTACTTC
CASSIEPGYGEQYF